What follows are 18 T cell receptor beta chains derived from one specimen sequenced in a study of shared clonotypes between healthy human individuals. Only in-frame clones appear in the TCRdb table, and some are missing; sequencing was by immunoSEQ multiplex PCR. Among under 1,100,000 clones listed, around 76% were seen once. Sample: memory CD4+ T cells sorted from blood. This sample's subset: CD45RA-negative fraction. The receptors were gathered from a man aged 18 to 30 in good health.

The sample holds a few counts of this clone. J is TRBJ2-2 and V is TRBV27; 9 nucleotides agree with TRBD2. V dropped 5 bases and J dropped 7; count of bases not matched to a gene: 14. Germline CDR1 and CDR2: MNHEY and SMNVEV (reference sequence). This CDR3 comprises 17 residues. In nucleotides, the CDR3 is TGTGCCAGCAGTCGGCGGAGGGGCGGGGGGGCGAGCGGGGAGCTGTTTTTT. This sequence encodes CASSRRRGGGASGELFF.

The V gene is TRBV28, the J gene TRBJ1-5; no reliable D call. Germline lookup yields CDR1 MDHEN and CDR2 SYDVKM. The CDR3 loop spans 14 amino acids. V was trimmed by 6 bases and J by 6 bases, leaving 15 bases between them. The CDR3 DNA sequence: TGTGCCAGCAGCCGAGCATTGGCCATTCAGCCCCAGCATTTT. Translated: CASSRALAIQPQHF.

There are many counts of this clone. Germline and junction disagree at one end, which may indicate a read error. The gene calls are TRBV7-8 and TRBJ2-5, with D hard to call. CDR3 length: 12 amino acids. The germline CDR1 and CDR2 sequences are SGHVS and FQNEAQ. CDR3: CASSVGPWAPDF. DNA of the CDR3: TGTGCCAGCAGCGTAGGACCGTGGGCACCTGACTTC.

The V gene is TRBV10-3, the J gene TRBJ2-5, with no clear D. There are 12 residues in the CDR3. Germline CDR1 and CDR2: ENHRY and SYGVKD. Trimming left V 10 bases short and J 1 base short, with 10 bases between. The CDR3 reads CATTQTQETQYF. The DNA for the CDR3 is TGTGCCACCACCCAGACCCAAGAGACCCAGTACTTC.

V gene TRBV5-8 combines with J gene TRBJ1-1; tentatively, D is TRBD1 (6 bases). This CDR3 is built from 14 residues. Between the trimmed V and J ends, which lost 4 bases and 5 bases, there was a span of 15 bases. The germline V gene encodes CDR1 SGHTS and CDR2 YDEGEE. This chain's CDR3 is CASSAKQGRTEAFF. CDR3 nucleotide sequence: TGTGCCAGCAGCGCTAAACAGGGAAGGACTGAAGCTTTCTTT.

The chain carries TRBV29-1 and TRBJ2-3; 14 nucleotides agree with TRBD2. V trimming: 4 bases; J trimming: 5 bases; junction bases outside the gene matches: 11. Germline CDR1 and CDR2: SQVTM and ANQGSEA. This CDR3 is 17 amino acids long. This CDR3 reads CSVAGGLAGVRVDTQYF. CDR3 DNA: TGCAGCGTTGCGGGGGGACTAGCGGGAGTCCGGGTAGATACGCAGTATTTT.

V and J are TRBV10-1 and TRBJ2-7; 9 nucleotides agree with TRBD2. The CDR3 loop spans 15 amino acids. Germline V CDR1 and CDR2: WNHNN, SYGVQD (reference sequence). V lost 6 bases to trimming and J lost 7 bases; unmatched junction nucleotides: 13. The CDR3 protein is CASSRTGTSRGEQYF. DNA for the CDR3: TGCGCCAGCAGCAGGACCGGGACTAGCAGGGGAGAGCAGTACTTC.

In this sample, this clone turned up a few times. This chain joins TRBV11-2 and TRBJ1-1, with D unresolved. From germline, CDR1 is SGHAT and CDR2 FQNNGV. Trimming shortened V by 3 bases and J by 4 bases, and 12 bases separated the two germline ends. The CDR3 consists of 14 residues. CDR3 region: CASSFGGPSTEAFF. CDR3 bases: TGTGCCAGCAGCTTTGGCGGACCGAGCACTGAAGCTTTCTTT.

The V and J genes are TRBV6-1 and TRBJ1-2, with 7 bases fitting TRBD1. The CDR3 is 14 residues long. V lost 4 bases and J lost 7; bases outside the gene matches: 9. CDR1 MNHNS and CDR2 SASEGT come from the germline V gene. For the CDR3, the DNA is TGTGCCAGCAGTGTTCTCACAGGGGAAGTTGGCTACACCTTC. Protein product: CASSVLTGEVGYTF.

This chain connects TRBV30 to TRBJ1-6; D is perhaps TRBD1 (5 bases). V was pared by 5 bases and J by 16 bases, with 15 bases between. Germline CDR1 GTSNPN, CDR2 SVGIG (reference sequence). The CDR3 spans 11 residues. The CDR3 protein is CAWGGYRELHF. CDR3 nucleotide sequence: TGTGCCTGGGGGGGATACCGGGAACTCCACTTT.

This clone appeared a single time. This sequence joins TRBV5-1 and TRBJ2-2; possible D gene TRBD1, 5 bases. Germline CDR1 is SGHRS and CDR2 is YFSETQ. Trimming removed 0 bases at V and 2 bases at J, with 11 bases between. CDR3 length: 16 residues. The CDR3 region has the DNA TGCGCCAGCAGCTTGGCCGGCAGGGTTAACACCGGGGAGCTGTTTTTT. Protein product: CASSLAGRVNTGELFF.

The V gene is TRBV7-9, the J gene TRBJ2-3; 7 bases align to TRBD2. V lost 1 base and J lost 1; bases outside the gene matches: 5. From germline, CDR1 is SEHNR and CDR2 FQNEAQ (reference sequence). The CDR3 is made up of 16 amino acids. This CDR3 is CASSLGEGFRTDTQYF. The CDR3 DNA follows: TGTGCCAGCAGCTTAGGGGAGGGGTTCCGCACAGATACGCAGTATTTT.

In this sample, this clone turned up a few times. The chain couples TRBV6-6 to TRBJ1-5; perhaps TRBD1 as D (5 bases). The CDR3 is 13 residues long. Trimming shortened V by 8 bases and J by 1 base, and 9 bases separated the two germline ends. Per the germline V gene, CDR1 is MNHNY and CDR2 is SVGAGI (reference sequence). As DNA, the CDR3 is TGTGCCAGCTCCGGGGGGAGCAATCAGCCCCAGCATTTT. Amino acids: CASSGGSNQPQHF.

This chain joins TRBV11-2 and TRBJ2-5; TRBD2 agrees at 8 bases. From germline, CDR1 is SGHAT and CDR2 FQNNGV. The CDR3 totals 15 residues. V gave up 4 bases and J gave up 1 base; unmatched junction bases: 5. The CDR3 DNA sequence: TGTGCCAGCAGCTGGGGTAGCGGGGCCCAAGAGACCCAGTACTTC. Its translation: CASSWGSGAQETQYF.

This clone was detected only a few times. This chain links TRBV6-1 with TRBJ2-3; tentative D call: TRBD1 (6 bases). CDR1 and CDR2 from the germline V gene are MNHNS and SASEGT. The V end lost 4 bases, the J end lost 11 bases, and 10 bases lay between the germline ends. This CDR3 has 11 residues. The CDR3 DNA is TGTGCCAGCAGTGTTCAGGGGCAGCAGTATTTT. Translating it yields CASSVQGQQYF.

As for this clone: This CDR3 is also generated by other DNA sequences in the sample. V is TRBV5-4 and J is TRBJ2-7; 9 nucleotides match TRBD1. Losses at the gene ends were 4 bases for V and 6 bases for J; bases not matched to a gene: 2. The CDR3 loop spans 12 amino acids. Germline V lookup: CDR1 SGHNT, CDR2 YYREEE (reference sequence). The CDR3 sequence is CASSPDRGEQYF. CDR3 nucleotides: TGTGCCAGCAGCCCGGACAGGGGCGAGCAGTACTTC.

This chain uses TRBV6-5 with TRBJ1-5; D is unclear. V lost 6 bases and J lost 4, with 13 bases in between. Per germline, CDR1 MNHEY and CDR2 SVGAGI. The CDR3 is made up of 14 amino acids. The DNA for the CDR3 is TGTGCCAGCAGCCGCATCCCAGTTAATCAGCCCCAGCATTTT. Encoded protein: CASSRIPVNQPQHF.

This rearrangement joins TRBV7-3 to TRBJ2-7; 9 positions match TRBD1. CDR3 size: 13 residues. Germline V gene data show CDR1 as SGHTA and CDR2 as FQGTGA. Trimming took 5 bases from V and 3 from J; bases not matched to a gene: 2. In nucleotides, the CDR3 is TGTGCCAGCAGCACGGACAGGGGCTACGAGCAGTACTTC. This codes for CASSTDRGYEQYF.